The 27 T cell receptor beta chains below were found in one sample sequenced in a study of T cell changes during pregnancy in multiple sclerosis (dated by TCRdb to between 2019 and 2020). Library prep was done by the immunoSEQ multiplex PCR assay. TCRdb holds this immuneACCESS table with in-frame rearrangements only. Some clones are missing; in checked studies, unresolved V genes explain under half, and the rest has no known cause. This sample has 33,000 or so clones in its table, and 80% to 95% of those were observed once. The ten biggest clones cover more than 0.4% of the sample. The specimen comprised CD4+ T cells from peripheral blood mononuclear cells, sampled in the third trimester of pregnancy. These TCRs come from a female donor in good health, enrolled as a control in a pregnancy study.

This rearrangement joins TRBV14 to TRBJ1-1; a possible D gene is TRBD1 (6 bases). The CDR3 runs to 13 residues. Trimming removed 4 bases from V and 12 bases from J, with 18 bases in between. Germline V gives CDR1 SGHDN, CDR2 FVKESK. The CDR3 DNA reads TGTGCCAGCAGCCCCCCGGGGGGGGCCGTGACTTTCTTT. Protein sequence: CASSPPGGAVTFF.

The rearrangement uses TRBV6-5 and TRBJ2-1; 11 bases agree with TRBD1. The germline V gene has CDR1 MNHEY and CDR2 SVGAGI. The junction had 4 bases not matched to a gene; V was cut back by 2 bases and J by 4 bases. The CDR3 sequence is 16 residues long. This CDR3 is CASSYTGQGGYNEQFF. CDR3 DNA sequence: TGTGCCAGCAGTTACACGGGACAGGGGGGGTACAATGAGCAGTTCTTC.

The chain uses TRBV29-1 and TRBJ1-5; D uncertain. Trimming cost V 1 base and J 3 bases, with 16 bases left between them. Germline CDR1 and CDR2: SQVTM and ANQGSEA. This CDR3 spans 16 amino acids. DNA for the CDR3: TGCAGCGTTGAAGGTTTTCTTGGAGGAATCAATCAGCCCCAGCATTTT. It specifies CSVEGFLGGINQPQHF.

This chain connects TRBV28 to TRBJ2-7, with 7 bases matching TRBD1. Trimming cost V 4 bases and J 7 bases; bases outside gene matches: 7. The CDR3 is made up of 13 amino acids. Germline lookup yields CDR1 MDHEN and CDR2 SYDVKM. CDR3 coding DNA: TGTGCCAGCAGTTACCCACAGGGGAGAGAGCAGTACTTC. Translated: CASSYPQGREQYF.

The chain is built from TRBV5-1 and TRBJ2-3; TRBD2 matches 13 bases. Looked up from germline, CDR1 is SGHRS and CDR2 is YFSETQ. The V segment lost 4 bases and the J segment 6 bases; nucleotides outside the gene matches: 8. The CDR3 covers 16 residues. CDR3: CASSKRTSGGSDTQYF. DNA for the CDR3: TGCGCCAGCAGCAAAAGGACTAGCGGGGGTTCGGATACGCAGTATTTT. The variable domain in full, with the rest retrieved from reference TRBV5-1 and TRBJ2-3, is KAGVTQTPRYLIKTRGQQVTLSCSPISGHRSVSWYQQTPGQGLQFLFEYFSETQRNKGNFPGRFSGRQFSNSRSEMNVSTLELGDSALYLCASSKRTSGGSDTQYFGPGTRLTVL.

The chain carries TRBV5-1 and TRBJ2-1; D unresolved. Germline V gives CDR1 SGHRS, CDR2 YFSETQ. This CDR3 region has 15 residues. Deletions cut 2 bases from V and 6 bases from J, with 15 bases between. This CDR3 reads CASSFRPEVPNEQFF. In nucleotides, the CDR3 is TGCGCCAGCAGCTTTAGGCCTGAGGTCCCCAATGAGCAGTTCTTC.

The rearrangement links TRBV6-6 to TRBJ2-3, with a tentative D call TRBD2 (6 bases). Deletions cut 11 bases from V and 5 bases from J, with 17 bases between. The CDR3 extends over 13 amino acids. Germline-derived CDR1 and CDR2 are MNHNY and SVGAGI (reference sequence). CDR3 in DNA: TGTGCCGGGCGTTCTAGCGCGGAAGATACGCAGTATTTT. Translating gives CAGRSSAEDTQYF.

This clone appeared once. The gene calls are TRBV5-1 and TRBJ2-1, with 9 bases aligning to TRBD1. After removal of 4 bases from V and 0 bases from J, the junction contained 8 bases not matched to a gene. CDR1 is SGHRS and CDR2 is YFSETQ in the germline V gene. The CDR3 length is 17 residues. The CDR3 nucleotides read TGCGCCAGCAGCCCGGGGGACAGGGAGACCTCCTACAATGAGCAGTTCTTC. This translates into CASSPGDRETSYNEQFF.

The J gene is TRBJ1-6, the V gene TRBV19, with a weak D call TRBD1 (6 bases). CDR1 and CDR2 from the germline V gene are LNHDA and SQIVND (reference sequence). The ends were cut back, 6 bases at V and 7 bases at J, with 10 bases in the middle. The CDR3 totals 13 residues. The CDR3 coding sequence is TGTGCCAGTAGCTACCAGGGGAATTCACCCCTCCACTTT. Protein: CASSYQGNSPLHF.

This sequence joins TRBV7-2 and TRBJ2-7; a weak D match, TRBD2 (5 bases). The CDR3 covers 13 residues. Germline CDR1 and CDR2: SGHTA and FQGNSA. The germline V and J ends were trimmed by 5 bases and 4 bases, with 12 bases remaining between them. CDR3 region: CASSLWGVYEQYF. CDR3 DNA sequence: TGTGCCAGCAGCCTCTGGGGAGTTTACGAGCAGTACTTC.

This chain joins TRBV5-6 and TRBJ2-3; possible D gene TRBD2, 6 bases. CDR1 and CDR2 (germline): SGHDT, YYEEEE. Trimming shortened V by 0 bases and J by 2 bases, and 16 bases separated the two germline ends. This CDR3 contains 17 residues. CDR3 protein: CASSLVRGGAFTDTQYF. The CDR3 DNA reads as TGTGCCAGCAGCTTGGTCCGTGGCGGGGCCTTCACAGATACGCAGTATTTT.

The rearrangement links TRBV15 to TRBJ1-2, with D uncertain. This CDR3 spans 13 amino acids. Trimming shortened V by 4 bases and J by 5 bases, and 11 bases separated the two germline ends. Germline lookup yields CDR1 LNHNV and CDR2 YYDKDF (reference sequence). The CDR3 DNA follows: TGTGCCACCAGCACCTCCGGGGTGTATGGCTACACCTTC. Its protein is CATSTSGVYGYTF.

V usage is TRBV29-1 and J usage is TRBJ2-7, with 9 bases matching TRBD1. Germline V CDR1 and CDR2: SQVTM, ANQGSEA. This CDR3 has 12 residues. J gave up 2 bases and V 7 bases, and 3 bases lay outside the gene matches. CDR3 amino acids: CSARQGAYEQYF. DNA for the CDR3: TGCAGCGCTCGACAGGGGGCCTACGAGCAGTACTTC.

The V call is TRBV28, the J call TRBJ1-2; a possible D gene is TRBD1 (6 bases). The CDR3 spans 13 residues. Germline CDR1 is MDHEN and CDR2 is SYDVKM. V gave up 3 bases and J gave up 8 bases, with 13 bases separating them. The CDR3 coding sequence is TGTGCCAGCAGTTTTGGGCAGGGGTGGGGCTACACCTTC. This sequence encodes CASSFGQGWGYTF.

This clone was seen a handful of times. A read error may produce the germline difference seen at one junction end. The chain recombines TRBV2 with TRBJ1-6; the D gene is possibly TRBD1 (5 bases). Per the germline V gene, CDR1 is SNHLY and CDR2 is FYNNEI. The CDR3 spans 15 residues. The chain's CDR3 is CASIVTRAYYSPLHF. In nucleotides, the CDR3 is TGTGCCAGCATCGTGACCAGGGCCTATTATTCACCCCTCCACTTT. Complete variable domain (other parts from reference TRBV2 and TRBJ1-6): EPEVTQTPSHQVTQMGQEVILRCVPISNHLYFYWYRQILGQKVEFLVSFYNNEISEKSEIFDDQFSVERPDGSNFTLKIRSTKLEDSAMYFCASIVTRAYYSPLHFGNGTRLTVT.

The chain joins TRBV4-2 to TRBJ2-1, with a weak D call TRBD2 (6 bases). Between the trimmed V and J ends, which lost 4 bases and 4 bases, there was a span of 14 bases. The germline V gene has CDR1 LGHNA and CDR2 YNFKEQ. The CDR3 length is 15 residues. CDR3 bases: TGTGCCAGCAGCCGATCTGGGACTCCTTACAATGAGCAGTTCTTC. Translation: CASSRSGTPYNEQFF.

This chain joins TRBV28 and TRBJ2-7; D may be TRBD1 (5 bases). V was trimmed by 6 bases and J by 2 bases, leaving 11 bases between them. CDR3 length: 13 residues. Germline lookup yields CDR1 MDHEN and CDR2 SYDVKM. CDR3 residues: CASRSPGTYEQYF. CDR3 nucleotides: TGTGCCAGCAGATCCCCAGGGACCTACGAGCAGTACTTC. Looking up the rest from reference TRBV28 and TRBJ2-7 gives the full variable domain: DVKVTQSSRYLVKRTGEKVFLECVQDMDHENMFWYRQDPGLGLRLIYFSYDVKMKEKGDIPEGYSVSREKKERFSLILESASTNQTSMYLCASRSPGTYEQYFGPGTRLTVT.

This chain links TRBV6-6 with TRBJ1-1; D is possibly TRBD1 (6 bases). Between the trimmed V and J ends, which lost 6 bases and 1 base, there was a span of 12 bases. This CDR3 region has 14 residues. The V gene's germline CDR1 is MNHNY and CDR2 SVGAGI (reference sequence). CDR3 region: CASSRTGKNTEAFF. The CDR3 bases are TGTGCCAGCAGCCGTACAGGGAAGAACACTGAAGCTTTCTTT.

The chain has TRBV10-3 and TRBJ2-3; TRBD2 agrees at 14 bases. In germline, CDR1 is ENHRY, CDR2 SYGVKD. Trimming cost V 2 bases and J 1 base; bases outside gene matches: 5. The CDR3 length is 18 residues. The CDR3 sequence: CAISEGGLAGDGTDTQYF. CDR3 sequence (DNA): TGTGCCATCAGTGAGGGGGGACTAGCGGGGGATGGCACAGATACGCAGTATTTT.

The CDR3 DNA reads TGTGCCAGCAGCGTGGACTGGAGCAATCAGCCCCAGCATTTT. It encodes CASSVDWSNQPQHF. This chain connects TRBV9 to TRBJ1-5; no firm D call. Looked up from germline, CDR1 is SGDLS and CDR2 is YYNGEE. V was cut by 2 bases and J by 1 base, with 7 bases left in between. CDR3 length equals 14 residues.

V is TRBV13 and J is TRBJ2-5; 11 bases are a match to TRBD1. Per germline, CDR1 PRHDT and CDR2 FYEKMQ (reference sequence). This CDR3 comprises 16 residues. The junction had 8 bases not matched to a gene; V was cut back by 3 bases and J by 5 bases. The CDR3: CASSFGTGTGGETQYF. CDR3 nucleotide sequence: TGTGCCAGCAGCTTTGGTACCGGGACAGGGGGGGAGACCCAGTACTTC.

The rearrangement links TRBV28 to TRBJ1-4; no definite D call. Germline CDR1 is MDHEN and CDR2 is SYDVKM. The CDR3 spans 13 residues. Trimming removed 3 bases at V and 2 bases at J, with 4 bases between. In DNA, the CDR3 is TGTGCCAGCAGTTTCTCCACTAATGAAAAACTGTTTTTT. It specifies CASSFSTNEKLFF.

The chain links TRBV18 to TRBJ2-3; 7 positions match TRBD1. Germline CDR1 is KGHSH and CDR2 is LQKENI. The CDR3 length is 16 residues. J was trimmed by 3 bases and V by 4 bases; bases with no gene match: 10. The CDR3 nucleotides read TGTGCCAGCTCACGTGACAGGGTAAGAGGGACAGATACGCAGTATTTT. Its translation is CASSRDRVRGTDTQYF.

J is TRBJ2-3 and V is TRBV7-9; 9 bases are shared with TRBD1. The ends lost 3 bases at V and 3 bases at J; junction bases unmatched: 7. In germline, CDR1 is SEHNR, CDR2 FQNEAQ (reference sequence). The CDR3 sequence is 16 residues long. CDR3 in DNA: TGTGCCAGCAGCTTGGGACAGGGCATGGGAACAGATACGCAGTATTTT. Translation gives CASSLGQGMGTDTQYF.

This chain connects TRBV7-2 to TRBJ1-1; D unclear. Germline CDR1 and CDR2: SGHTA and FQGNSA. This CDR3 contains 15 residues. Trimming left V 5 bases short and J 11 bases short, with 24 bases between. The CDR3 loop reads CASSPEPGRRAAAFF. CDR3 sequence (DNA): TGTGCCAGCAGCCCGGAGCCGGGCAGGCGGGCTGCGGCTTTCTTT.

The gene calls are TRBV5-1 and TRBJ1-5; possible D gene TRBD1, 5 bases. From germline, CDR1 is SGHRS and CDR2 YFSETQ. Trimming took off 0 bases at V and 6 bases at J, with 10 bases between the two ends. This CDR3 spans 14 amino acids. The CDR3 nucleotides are TGCGCCAGCAGCTTGGAGGGGTCGGGTCAGCCCCAGCATTTT. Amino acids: CASSLEGSGQPQHF. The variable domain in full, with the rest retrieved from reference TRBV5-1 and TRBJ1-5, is KAGVTQTPRYLIKTRGQQVTLSCSPISGHRSVSWYQQTPGQGLQFLFEYFSETQRNKGNFPGRFSGRQFSNSRSEMNVSTLELGDSALYLCASSLEGSGQPQHFGDGTRLSIL.

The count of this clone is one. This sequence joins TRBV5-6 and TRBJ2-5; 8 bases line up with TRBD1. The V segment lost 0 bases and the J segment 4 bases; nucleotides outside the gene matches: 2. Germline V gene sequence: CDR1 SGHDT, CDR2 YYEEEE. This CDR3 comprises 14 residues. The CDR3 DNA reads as TGTGCCAGCAGCTTGGGGGACAGGCGAGAGACCCAGTACTTC. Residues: CASSLGDRRETQYF.